The clone carrying this T cell receptor beta chain was detected ten times or more. Its target is unknown. This sample was included in a study of CD8 T cells in ankylosing spondylitis. Study-wide findings and caveats: Clones linked to the disease showed a CD8+ phenotype. They occurred at relatively low frequencies in peripheral blood.

Using quantitative 5'-RACE with molecular barcodes, the authors made TCR beta libraries. TCRdb itself ran the 5' RACE reads through MiXCR, one entry per CDR3 protein. The table has about 130,000 distinct CDR3 sequences, roughly an eighth seen once. The origin of this receptor is a female donor with ankylosing spondylitis or in good health (not recorded which). The sequenced material came from blood, either unsorted or a sorted T cell fraction (not recorded which).

As DNA, the CDR3 is TGCAGCGTTCTTCAAAACGGTGAAAAACTGTTTTTT. Its translation: CSVLQNGEKLFF. The chain links TRBV29-1 to TRBJ1-4, with D uncertain. V lost 5 bases to trimming and J lost 7 bases, with 11 bases between them. Germline V gene data show CDR1 as SQVTM and CDR2 as ANQGSEA. The CDR3 is 12 residues long.